The source of this T cell receptor (beta chain) is a study of CD8+ T cells in alopecia areata. About this clone: Its antigen is undetermined.

Germline loops: CDR1 SQVTM, CDR2 ANQGSEA. The CDR3 is 11 residues long. Separation by sorting yielded CD4+ and CD8+ T cells from PBMCs. Whole-study findings and limits: Mice gave a clearer picture of TCR sharing than patients did, possibly for HLA-related reasons. Normal scalp had lower clonality than lesional scalp, with alopecia totalis/universalis lesions showing this most strongly. Scalp data also include sequences from resident alphabeta T cells of normal skin.

Sequencing templates came from extracted RNA that was reverse transcribed into cDNA. Using immunoSEQ multiplex PCR, the repertoire was profiled, and TCRdb retains in-frame clones only, with some absent. The sample yields about 110,000 clones, approximately 63% seen once. The chain employs TRBV29-1 and TRBJ2-5; D is possibly TRBD1 or TRBD2 (5 bases each). The J call may be incorrect, as the DNA end agrees better with TRBJ2-7. This clonotype was sampled from a human donor in good health. Input material: CD8+ T cells sorted from blood. As DNA, the CDR3 is TGCAGCGTTGCGAGGGGACGCGAGCAGTACTTC. Its protein product is CSVARGREQYF.